The clone carrying this TCR beta chain came up many times. Its antigen remains unidentified. TCRdb recomputed calls from the 5' RACE reads with MiXCR, one row per CDR3 protein. This sample yields 310,000 or so distinct CDR3 sequences, of which approximately 3.9% are seen a single time; roughly a quarter belongs to the top ten. The sample belongs to a study of T cells after yellow fever vaccination. General observations from the study: Abundant clonotypes from the bulk population could have been carried over as contaminants into FACS-sorted repertoires.

Sequenced material: PBMCs, taken on the day of the yellow fever booster vaccination. The source of this sequence is a man in his late teens or twenties who received the YFV17D yellow fever vaccine.

The CDR3: CASSNVGRGTEAFF. The DNA of the CDR3 is TGTGCCAGTAGTAATGTCGGAAGGGGCACTGAAGCTTTCTTT. This chain uses TRBV19 with TRBJ1-1, with a weak D call TRBD1 (5 bases). Per germline, CDR1 LNHDA and CDR2 SQIVND (reference sequence). This CDR3 has 14 residues. V was trimmed by 4 bases and J by 4 bases, leaving 13 bases between them.